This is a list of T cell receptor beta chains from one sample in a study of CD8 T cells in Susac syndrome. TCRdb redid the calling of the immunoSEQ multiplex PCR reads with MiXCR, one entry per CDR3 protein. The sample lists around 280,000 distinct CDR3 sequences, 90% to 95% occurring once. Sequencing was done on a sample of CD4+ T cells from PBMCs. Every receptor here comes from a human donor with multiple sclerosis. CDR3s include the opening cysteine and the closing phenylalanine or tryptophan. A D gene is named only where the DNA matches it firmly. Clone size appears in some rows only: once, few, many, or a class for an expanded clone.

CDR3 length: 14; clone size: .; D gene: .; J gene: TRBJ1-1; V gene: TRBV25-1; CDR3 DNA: TGTGCCAGCAGTGAATTAGGGGCCCCCACTGAAGCTTTCTTT; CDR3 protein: CASSELGAPTEAFF
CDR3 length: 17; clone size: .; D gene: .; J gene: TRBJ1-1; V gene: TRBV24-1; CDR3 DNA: TGTGCCACCAGTGATTATCCTAAGGGACCTCCGAACACTGAAGCTTTCTTT; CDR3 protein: CATSDYPKGPPNTEAFF
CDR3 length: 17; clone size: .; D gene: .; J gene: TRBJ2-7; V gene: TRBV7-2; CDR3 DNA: TGTGCCAGCAGCTTAAAGCCGACGGGGCGACACGCTCAGGAGCAGTACTTC; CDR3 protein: CASSLKPTGRHAQEQYF
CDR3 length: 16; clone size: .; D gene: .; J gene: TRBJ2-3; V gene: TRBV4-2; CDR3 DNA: TGTGCCAGCAGCCAAGAGGACTCGGCAAGCACAGATACGCAGTATTTT; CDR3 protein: CASSQEDSASTDTQYF
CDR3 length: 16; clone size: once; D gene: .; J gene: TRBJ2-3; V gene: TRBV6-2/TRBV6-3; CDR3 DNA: TGTGCCAGCAGTTACCGCGGGGACTTTTCCACAGATACGCAGTATTTT; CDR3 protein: CASSYRGDFSTDTQYF
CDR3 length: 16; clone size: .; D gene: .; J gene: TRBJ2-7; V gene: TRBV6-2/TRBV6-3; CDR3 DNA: TGTGCCAGCAGCGATCCGTTTGTTAGCGGAGACTACGAGCAGTACTTC; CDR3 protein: CASSDPFVSGDYEQYF
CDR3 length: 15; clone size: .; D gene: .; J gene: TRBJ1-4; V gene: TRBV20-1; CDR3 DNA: TGCAGTGCTAGCCTTTTTGGAGCAACTAATGAAAAACTGTTTTTT; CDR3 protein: CSASLFGATNEKLFF
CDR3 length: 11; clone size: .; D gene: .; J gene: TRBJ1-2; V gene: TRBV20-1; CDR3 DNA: TGCAGTGCTGCCGGTTCCTATGGCTACACCTTC; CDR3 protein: CSAAGSYGYTF
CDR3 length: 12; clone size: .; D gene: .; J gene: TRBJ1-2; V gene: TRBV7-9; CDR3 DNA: TGTGCCAGCAACTCGGGGTTCTATGGCTACACCTTC; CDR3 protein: CASNSGFYGYTF
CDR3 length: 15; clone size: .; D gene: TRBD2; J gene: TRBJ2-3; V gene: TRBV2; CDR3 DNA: TGTGCCAGCAGCGGGACTAGCGGGGGCGGGGGTACGCAGTATTTT; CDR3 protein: CASSGTSGGGGTQYF
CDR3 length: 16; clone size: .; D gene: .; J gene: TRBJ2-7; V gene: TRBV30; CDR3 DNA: TGTGCCTGGAGTAGGCTGACAGGCCTTAGCTCCTACGAGCAGTACTTC; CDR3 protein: CAWSRLTGLSSYEQYF
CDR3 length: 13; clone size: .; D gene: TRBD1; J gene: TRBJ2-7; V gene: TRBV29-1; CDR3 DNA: TGCAGCGTTGAGACAGGGGCGGTCCACGAGCAGTACTTC; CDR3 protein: CSVETGAVHEQYF
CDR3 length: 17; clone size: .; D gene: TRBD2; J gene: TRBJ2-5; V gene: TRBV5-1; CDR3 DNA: TGCGCCAGCAGCTCGACTAGCGGGAGTCGGCGACAAGAGACCCAGTACTTC; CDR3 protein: CASSSTSGSRRQETQYF
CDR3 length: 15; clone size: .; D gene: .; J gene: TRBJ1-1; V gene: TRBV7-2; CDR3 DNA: TGTGCCAGCAGCCCAGCAAGGTTTATGAACACTGAAGTTTTCTTT; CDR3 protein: CASSPARFMNTEVFF
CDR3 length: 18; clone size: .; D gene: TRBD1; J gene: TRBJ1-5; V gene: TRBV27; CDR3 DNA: TGTGCCAGCAGTTCCAACCCTCCGGGACAGACTAGCAATCAGCCCCAGCATTTT; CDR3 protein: CASSSNPPGQTSNQPQHF
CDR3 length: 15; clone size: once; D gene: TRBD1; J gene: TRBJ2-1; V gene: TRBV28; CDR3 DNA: TGTGCCAGCAGCCGCCCGGGACAGGGGGTCAATGAGCAGTTCTTC; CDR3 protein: CASSRPGQGVNEQFF
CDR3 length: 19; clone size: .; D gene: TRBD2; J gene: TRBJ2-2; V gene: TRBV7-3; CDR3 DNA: TGTGCCAGCAGCTTAAGTTTAGGCGGGGGGAAAAGAAACACCGGGGAGCTGTTTTTT; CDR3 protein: CASSLSLGGGKRNTGELFF
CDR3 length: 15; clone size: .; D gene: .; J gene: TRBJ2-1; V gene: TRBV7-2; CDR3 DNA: TGTGCCAGCAGCTTAGACCCGTTAGGCTTGGGGGCCCAGTTCTTC; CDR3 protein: CASSLDPLGLGAQFF
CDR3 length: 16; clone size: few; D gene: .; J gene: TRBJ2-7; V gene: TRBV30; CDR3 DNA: TGTGCCTGGAGTGTAAGGTGGATGGGGGTATCCTACGAGCAGTACTTC; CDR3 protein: CAWSVRWMGVSYEQYF
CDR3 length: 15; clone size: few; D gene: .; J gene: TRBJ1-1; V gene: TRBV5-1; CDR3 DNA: TGCGCCAGCAGCTTGGCCGAGGGTGGCCACACGGAAGCTTTCTTT; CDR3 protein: CASSLAEGGHTEAFF
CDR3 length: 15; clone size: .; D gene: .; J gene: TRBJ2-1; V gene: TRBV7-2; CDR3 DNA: TGTGCCAGCAGCTTAGACAGGTCGCCCCACAATGAGCAGTTCTTC; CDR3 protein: CASSLDRSPHNEQFF
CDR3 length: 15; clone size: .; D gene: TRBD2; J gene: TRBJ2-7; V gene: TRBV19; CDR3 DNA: TGTGCCAGTAGTATTACGGCGGGGGGATCCTACGAGCAGTACTTC; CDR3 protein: CASSITAGGSYEQYF
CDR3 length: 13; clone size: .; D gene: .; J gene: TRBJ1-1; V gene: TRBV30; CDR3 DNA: TGTGCCTGGAGAAGAAGGGAGTTCACTGAAGCTTTCTTT; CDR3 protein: CAWRRREFTEAFF
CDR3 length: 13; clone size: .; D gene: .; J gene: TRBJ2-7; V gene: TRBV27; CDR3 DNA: TGTGCCAGCCCGGGGAGAGCGTCCTACGAGCAGTACTTC; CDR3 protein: CASPGRASYEQYF
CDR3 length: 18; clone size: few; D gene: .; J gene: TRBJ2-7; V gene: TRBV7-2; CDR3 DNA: TGTGCCAGCAGCTTAGCCCATAGGGGGAACCCGTACCCCTACGAGCAGTACTTC; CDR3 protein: CASSLAHRGNPYPYEQYF
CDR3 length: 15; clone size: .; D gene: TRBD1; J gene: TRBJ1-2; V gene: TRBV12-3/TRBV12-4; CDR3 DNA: TGTGCCAGCAGTCAAACAGGGGCGCGTAACTATGGCTACACCTTC; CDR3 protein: CASSQTGARNYGYTF
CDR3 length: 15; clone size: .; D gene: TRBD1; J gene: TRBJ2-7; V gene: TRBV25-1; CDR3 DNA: TGTGCCAGCAGTGACCTTGGGACAGGGGCCTACGAGCAGTACTTC; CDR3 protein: CASSDLGTGAYEQYF
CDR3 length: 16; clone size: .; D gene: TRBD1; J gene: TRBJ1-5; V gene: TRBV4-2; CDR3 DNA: TGTGCCAGCAGCCAAGTTTTGGGACAGGGGAATCAGCCCCAGCATTTT; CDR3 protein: CASSQVLGQGNQPQHF
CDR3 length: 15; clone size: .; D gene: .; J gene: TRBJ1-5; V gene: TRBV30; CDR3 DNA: TGTGCCTGGAGTGGAGGTTCCTTTAGCAATCAGCCCCAGCATTTT; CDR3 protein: CAWSGGSFSNQPQHF
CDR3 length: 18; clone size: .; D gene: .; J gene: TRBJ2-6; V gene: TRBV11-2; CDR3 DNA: TGTGCCAGCAGCGGATATTTACATCGAGGCTCTGGGGCCAACGTCCTGACTTTC; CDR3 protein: CASSGYLHRGSGANVLTF
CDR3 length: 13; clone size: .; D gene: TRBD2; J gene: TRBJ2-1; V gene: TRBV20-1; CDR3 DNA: TGCAGTGCCGGGACTAGCGGGAGAAATGAGCAGTTCTTC; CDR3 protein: CSAGTSGRNEQFF
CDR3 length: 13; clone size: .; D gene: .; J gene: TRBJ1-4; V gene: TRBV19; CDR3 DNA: TGTGCCAGTGAGGAGCAGCCTAATGAAAAACTGTTTTTT; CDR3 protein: CASEEQPNEKLFF
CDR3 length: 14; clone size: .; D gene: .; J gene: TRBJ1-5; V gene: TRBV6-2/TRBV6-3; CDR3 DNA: TGTGCCAGCAGTTTGGACAGTCGCAATCAGCCCCAGCATTTT; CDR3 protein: CASSLDSRNQPQHF
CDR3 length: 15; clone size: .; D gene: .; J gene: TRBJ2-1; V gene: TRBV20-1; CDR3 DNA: TGCAGTGCTAGAGATGGGCGGGACTCCTACAATGAGCAGTTCTTC; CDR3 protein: CSARDGRDSYNEQFF
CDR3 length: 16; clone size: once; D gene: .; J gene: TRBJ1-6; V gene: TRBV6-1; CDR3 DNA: TGTGCCAGCACTATGGTAGGTGGCAGGATTAATTCACCCCTCCACTTT; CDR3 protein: CASTMVGGRINSPLHF
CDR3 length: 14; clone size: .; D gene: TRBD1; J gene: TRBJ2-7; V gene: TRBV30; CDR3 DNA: TGTGCCTGGAGTTCCGGGACAGGATACTACGAGCAGTACTTC; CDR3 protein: CAWSSGTGYYEQYF
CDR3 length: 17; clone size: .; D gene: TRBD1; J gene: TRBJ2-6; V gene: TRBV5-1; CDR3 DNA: TGCGCCAGCAGCTTGATGGACAGGGGGTCTGGGGCCAACGTCCTGACTTTC; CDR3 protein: CASSLMDRGSGANVLTF
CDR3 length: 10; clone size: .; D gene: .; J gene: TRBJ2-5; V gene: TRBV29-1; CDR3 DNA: TGCAGCGTCCTTCTGGGGAGCCAGTACTTC; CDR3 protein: CSVLLGSQYF
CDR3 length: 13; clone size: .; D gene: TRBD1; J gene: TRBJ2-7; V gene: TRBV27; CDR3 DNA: TGTGCCAGCAGGAGACAGGGATTCTACGAGCAGTACTTC; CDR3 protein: CASRRQGFYEQYF
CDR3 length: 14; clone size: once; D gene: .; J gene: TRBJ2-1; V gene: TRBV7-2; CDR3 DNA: TGTGCCAGCAGCCCAGTAGGGGCGAGGAATGAGCAGTTCTTC; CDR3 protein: CASSPVGARNEQFF
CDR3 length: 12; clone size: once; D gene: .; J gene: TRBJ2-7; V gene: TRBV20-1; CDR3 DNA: TGCAGTGCTAGAGAGGACCTTTGGGAGCAGTACTTC; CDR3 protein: CSAREDLWEQYF
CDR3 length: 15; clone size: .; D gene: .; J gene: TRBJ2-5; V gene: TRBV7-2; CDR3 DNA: TGTGCCAGCAGCTCGCCACTAGCTGGCCAAGAGACCCAGTACTTC; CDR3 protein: CASSSPLAGQETQYF
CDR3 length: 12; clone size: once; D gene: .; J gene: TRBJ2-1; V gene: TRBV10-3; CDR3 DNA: TGTGCCCTCGGGGACCCCGACAATGAGCAGTTCTTC; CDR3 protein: CALGDPDNEQFF
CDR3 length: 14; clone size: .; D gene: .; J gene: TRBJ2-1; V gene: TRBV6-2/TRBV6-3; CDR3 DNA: TGTGCCAGCACTTGGCGGAGCTCCTACAATGAGCAGTTCTTC; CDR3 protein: CASTWRSSYNEQFF
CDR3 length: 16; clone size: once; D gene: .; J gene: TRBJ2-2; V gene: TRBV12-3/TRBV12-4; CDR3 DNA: TGTGCCAGCAGTTATCACCGTAGGGCAGACACCGGGGAGCTGTTTTTT; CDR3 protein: CASSYHRRADTGELFF
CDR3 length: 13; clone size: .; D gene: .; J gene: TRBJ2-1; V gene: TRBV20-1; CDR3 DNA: TGCAGTGCTAGAGATTTTGAAAGTCCTAATCGGGTCTTC; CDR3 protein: CSARDFESPNRVF